This is a list of T cell receptor beta chains from one sample in a study of early T cells in non-severe SARS-CoV-2 infection. TCRdb recomputed calls from the 5' RACE reads with MiXCR, one row per CDR3 protein. The repertoire holds about 35,000 distinct CDR3 sequences, with less than 7% as singletons. The specimen comprised whole blood, sampled at baseline. The receptors shown here come from an adult who was a healthcare worker with PCR-confirmed SARS-CoV-2 infection or an uninfected control (not recorded which). Both conserved end residues are part of each CDR3. A D gene is named only where the DNA matches it firmly. Size is stated for part of the rows, as once, few or many counts, or as a class when the clone is expanded.

clone size	V gene	J gene	D gene	CDR3 DNA	CDR3 protein
NA	TRBV7-6	TRBJ2-1	TRBD2	TGTGCCAGCAGCTTAAGAGCGGGGGGCAAGTTTGCATACAATGAGCAGTTCTTC	CASSLRAGGKFAYNEQFF
many	TRBV20-1	TRBJ2-5	NA	TGCAGTGCTAACATACTAGGGGGGAAAGAGACCCAGTACTTC	CSANILGGKETQYF
many	TRBV30	TRBJ2-5	TRBD2	TGTGCCTGGAACCTACTAGCGGGAGAAGAGACCCAGTACTTC	CAWNLLAGEETQYF
NA	TRBV27	TRBJ2-2	NA	TGTGCCAGCGGATCCGGGGCCTTAATTGTGGCCGGGGAGCTGTTTTTT	CASGSGALIVAGELFF
few	TRBV15	TRBJ2-5	NA	TGTGCCACCAGCAGAGATAGAAGCTATCAAGAGACCCAGTACTTC	CATSRDRSYQETQYF
many	TRBV12-3/TRBV12-4	TRBJ2-2	NA	TGTGCCAGCATCCGAGGGGCCGGGGAGCTGTTTTTT	CASIRGAGELFF
many	TRBV6-2/TRBV6-3	TRBJ1-5	TRBD1	TGTGCCAGCAGCCCGGACAGGAGCAATCAGCCCCAGCATTTT	CASSPDRSNQPQHF
many	TRBV11-3	TRBJ2-2	TRBD1	TGTGCCAGCAGCCGGGGGACAGGGAACACCGGGGAGCTGTTTTTT	CASSRGTGNTGELFF
many	TRBV6-1	TRBJ1-3	TRBD1	TGTGCCAGCGGTAGTCCGGGACAGGGGGCCCGAGGAAACACCATATATTTT	CASGSPGQGARGNTIYF
many	TRBV7-8	TRBJ2-6	NA	TGTGCCAGCAGCTCAAAAAAAGGCACTGGGGCCAACGTCCTGACTTTC	CASSSKKGTGANVLTF
NA	TRBV18	TRBJ1-1	NA	TGTGCCAGCTCAGCCCGAGACGGCAGGATGAACACTGAAGCTTTCTTT	CASSARDGRMNTEAFF
NA	TRBV12-3/TRBV12-4	TRBJ1-5	NA	TGTGCCAGCAGTTTACGGAGCAATCAGCCCCAGCATTTT	CASSLRSNQPQHF
many	TRBV27	TRBJ2-3	TRBD1	TGTGCCAGCAGTTCACAGGGGGTAGGCACAGATACGCAGTATTTT	CASSSQGVGTDTQYF
many	TRBV6-2/TRBV6-3	TRBJ1-1	NA	TGTGCCAGCAGTTACTCGATCACTGAAGCTTTCTTT	CASSYSITEAFF
few	TRBV6-5	TRBJ2-2	NA	TGTGCCAGCACCCGACGGTCGGTTGCGAACACCGGGGAGCTGTTTTTT	CASTRRSVANTGELFF
many	TRBV18	TRBJ1-1	NA	TGTGCCAGCTCACCAACCACCCCTGAAGCTTTCTTT	CASSPTTPEAFF
many	TRBV10-1	TRBJ2-1	TRBD2	TGCGCCAGCAGTTCTAGCGGGAGCCTCTATGAGCAGTTCTTC	CASSSSGSLYEQFF
few	TRBV12-3/TRBV12-4	TRBJ2-5	TRBD2	TGTGCCAGCAGTTTGACGACTAGCGGGAGTTGGTCCCAGTACTTC	CASSLTTSGSWSQYF
NA	TRBV11-2	TRBJ2-3	NA	TGTGCCAGCAGCTTAGTGGGGGGCCGCACAGATACGCAGTATTTT	CASSLVGGRTDTQYF
NA	TRBV19	TRBJ2-5	NA	TGTGCCAGTAGTCGCCAGTTCGGCCAAGAGACCCAGTACTTC	CASSRQFGQETQYF
few	TRBV7-6	TRBJ2-7	NA	TGTGCCAGCAGCTCCGGAGCCTCCCCCTACGAGCAGTACTTC	CASSSGASPYEQYF
many	TRBV15	TRBJ2-1	TRBD2	TGTGCCACCAGCAGAGATCGCACGGGGGGGTTTAAGGATGAGCAGTTCTTC	CATSRDRTGGFKDEQFF
many	TRBV7-2	TRBJ1-1	NA	TGTGCCAGCAGCTTAGTAGTCCGGGGGATTGAGGGCACTGAAGCTTTCTTT	CASSLVVRGIEGTEAFF
many	TRBV28	TRBJ2-7	TRBD2	TGTGCCAGCAGCCATTTCGGACTAGCGGCTAGTCGGGAGCAGTACTTC	CASSHFGLAASREQYF
many	TRBV29-1	TRBJ2-1	TRBD2	TGCAGCGTTGATTCTAGCGGGATGTACAATGAGCAGTTCTTC	CSVDSSGMYNEQFF
many	TRBV6-5	TRBJ1-6	NA	TGTGCCAGCAGTTACATTGGGGGGCGCAAGAATTCACCCCTCCACTTT	CASSYIGGRKNSPLHF
many	TRBV12-3/TRBV12-4	TRBJ1-1	TRBD1	TGTGCCAGCAGTCCTGAATCCGGGACAGGGAACACTGAAGCTTTCTTT	CASSPESGTGNTEAFF
many	TRBV20-1	TRBJ2-7	NA	TGCAGTGCTCTCCCCGGAGGGTACTACGAGCAGTACTTC	CSALPGGYYEQYF
many	TRBV19	TRBJ2-7	NA	TGTGCCAGTAGTGGCCAGGGCCGGCAGAGAGGCTACGAGCAGTACTTC	CASSGQGRQRGYEQYF
many	TRBV6-5	TRBJ2-2	TRBD2	TGTGCCAGCAGTTACGCGCTAGCGGTTGGGGAGCTGTTTTTT	CASSYALAVGELFF
many	TRBV18	TRBJ2-2	NA	TGTGCCAGCTCACCACCGGCGGGTAACACCGGGGAGCTGTTTTTT	CASSPPAGNTGELFF
many	TRBV7-9	TRBJ2-2	TRBD1	TGTGCCAGCAGCCGGCTCGGACAGGACAACACCGGGGAGCTGTTTTTT	CASSRLGQDNTGELFF
many	TRBV20-1	TRBJ2-1	TRBD2	TGCAGTGCTAAACCGCCTCTCCCCCAAGCGGGGAGCTCCTACAATGAGCAGTTCTTC	CSAKPPLPQAGSSYNEQFF
many	TRBV7-9	TRBJ2-7	NA	TGTGCCAGCAGCTTAGGACGAAGGAGGACTTACGAGCAGTACTTC	CASSLGRRRTYEQYF
NA	TRBV7-8	TRBJ1-1	NA	TGTGCCAGCAGCTTATTGAACTGGAGTTGGTTCGCTGAAGCTTTCTTT	CASSLLNWSWFAEAFF
NA	TRBV20-1	TRBJ2-3	NA	TGCAGTGCTGCGCCAGGAAGAACAGATACGCAGTATTTT	CSAAPGRTDTQYF
many	TRBV12-3/TRBV12-4	TRBJ2-3	NA	TGTGCCAGCAGTGATGACGTCACAGATACGCAGTATTTT	CASSDDVTDTQYF